This T cell receptor beta chain was sequenced during a study of blood T cell repertoires in COVID-19. Overall study: COVID-19 samples, acute and convalescent, were from the United States, Italy and Spain. Sample material is recorded as cDNA or gDNA derived from T cells, B-cell-depleted T cells, or PBMCs.

In germline, CDR1 is MDHEN, CDR2 SYDVKM. This CDR3 region has 14 residues. With 5 bases clipped from V and 7 bases from J, the junction kept 8 bases outside the gene matches. Authors' analysis steps: Amplified reference gene primers provided the basis for estimating nucleated cell counts. TCRdb's copy holds only in-frame clones and misses some; the assay was immunoSEQ multiplex PCR. Clone size and the V and J calls come from that table; the DNA yielded D and trimming. The data hold 200,000 to 300,000 clones, with around 85% observed a single time. Sequenced sample: peripheral blood. This clonotype was obtained from a woman of 80 years or more with acute or convalescent COVID-19. The rearrangement joins TRBV28 to TRBJ1-2; 9 bases are a match to TRBD1. The CDR3 DNA is TGTGCCAGCAGTCCCCTTGACAGGGGGATTGGCTACACCTTC. This codes for CASSPLDRGIGYTF.